A single sample gave rise to the 5 T cell receptor beta chains below, sequenced in a study of cytomegalovirus exposure and HLA in healthy donors. It was with 60 Vbeta and 13 Jbeta primers that the PCR ran. Generated by immunoSEQ multiplex PCR, the TCRdb table keeps only in-frame clones and is missing some. Of roughly 110,000 clones in the sample, 77% were seen once. Material for sequencing was PBMCs. Source of these receptors: a male donor in good health and CMV-seronegative.

This chain joins TRBV14 and TRBJ1-1; D unclear. The V end lost 4 bases, the J end lost 0 bases, and 9 bases lay between the germline ends. The CDR3 spans 14 residues. CDR1 is SGHDN, CDR2 FVKESK, per germline. CDR3 in DNA: TGTGCCAGCAGCCCCCCGGGGATGAACACTGAAGCTTTCTTT. This codes for CASSPPGMNTEAFF.

The rearrangement uses TRBV13 and TRBJ1-5; TRBD1 might be the D (6 bases). The length of the CDR3 is 16 residues. The V and J ends lost 5 bases and 2 bases respectively, with 16 bases between them. Germline lookup yields CDR1 PRHDT and CDR2 FYEKMQ (reference sequence). Written as DNA, the CDR3 is TGTGCCAGCAGCCAGAGCAGGGGAAGGGGCAATCAGCCCCAGCATTTT. Residues: CASSQSRGRGNQPQHF. Together with reference TRBV13 and TRBJ1-5, the CDR3 gives the full variable domain: AAGVIQSPRHLIKEKRETATLKCYPIPRHDTVYWYQQGPGQDPQFLISFYEKMQSDKGSIPDRFSAQQFSDYHSELNMSSLELGDSALYFCASSQSRGRGNQPQHFGDGTRLSIL.

V usage is TRBV6-1 and J usage is TRBJ2-2, with D possibly matching TRBD1 (6 bases). The CDR3 totals 14 residues. Trimming pared 8 bases from V and 5 bases from J, leaving 15 bases between. Germline values: CDR1 MNHNS, CDR2 SASEGT. CDR3 region: CASDPTGWTGELFF. Here the CDR3 DNA reads TGTGCCAGCGACCCGACAGGTTGGACCGGGGAGCTGTTTTTT.

The V gene is TRBV6-5, the J gene TRBJ2-5, with a possible D match to TRBD1 (5 bases). Germline V gives CDR1 MNHEY, CDR2 SVGAGI. The ends were cut back, 7 bases at V and 1 base at J, with 16 bases in the middle. This CDR3 region has 15 residues. The CDR3 region has the DNA TGTGCCAGCACTCAGGGTATGGTGGGCCAAGAGACCCAGTACTTC. It encodes CASTQGMVGQETQYF.

This clone is a singleton in its sample. The CDR3 loop is CASSPGTGDYEQYF. DNA of the CDR3: TGTGCCAGCAGCCCCGGGACAGGGGACTACGAGCAGTACTTC. V gene TRBV7-3 combines with J gene TRBJ2-7; TRBD1 matches 10 bases. CDR1 is SGHTA, CDR2 FQGTGA, per germline. This CDR3 spans 14 amino acids. V trimming: 5 bases; J trimming: 3 bases; junction bases outside the gene matches: 4.